Listed below are T cell receptor beta chains from one sample, sequenced in a study of shared clonotypes between healthy human individuals. The assay was immunoSEQ multiplex PCR, and TCRdb's table has in-frame clones only and misses some. The table lists about 2.1 million clones, roughly 93% of them singletons. Sample: naive CD8+ T cells from PBMCs. The source of these receptors is a man in his late teens or twenties in good health. Some clones in this sample may be carry-over from other donors' samples. CDR3s include the opening cysteine and the closing phenylalanine or tryptophan. Each record gives: V gene, J gene, D gene, clone size, CDR3 DNA, CDR3 protein. D genes are given only for firm matches. Not all rows give a size; the values are once, few, many and, for expanded clones, a class.

TRBV4-3	TRBJ2-1	TRBD1	NA	TGCGCCAGCAGCCAAGATGATTGGGACAGCCAGTACAATGAGCAGTTCTTC	CASSQDDWDSQYNEQFF
TRBV14	TRBJ2-3	TRBD1	NA	TGTGCCAGCAGCCGGGGACAGGGAGCAGATACGCAGTATTTT	CASSRGQGADTQYF
TRBV10-3	TRBJ2-7	NA	once	TGTGCCATCAGTGAAGCTTCCCGTCCCCTCCCCTCCTACGAGCAGTACTTC	CAISEASRPLPSYEQYF
TRBV6-5	TRBJ2-5	NA	NA	TGTGCCAGCAGCGAAAGGGAGACCCAGTACTTC	CASSERETQYF
TRBV5-1	TRBJ2-1	NA	NA	TGCGCCAGCAGCTTGGCGCGGACCGGGTACAATGAGCAGTTCTTC	CASSLARTGYNEQFF
TRBV7-9	TRBJ2-7	NA	NA	TGTGCCAGCAGCCTGGAGCCGGGCCGGAGGTCTTACGAGCAGTACTTC	CASSLEPGRRSYEQYF
TRBV28	TRBJ1-2	NA	NA	TGTGCCAGCACTTTTCACGTCTGGGGATATGGCTACACCTTC	CASTFHVWGYGYTF
TRBV7-9	TRBJ1-1	NA	NA	TGTGCCAGCAGCTTCGGACCTTCAGGAGCTTTCTTT	CASSFGPSGAFF
TRBV27	TRBJ2-7	NA	NA	TGTGCCAGCAGTCCGGCAGGCTCCTACGAGCAGTACTTC	CASSPAGSYEQYF
TRBV27	TRBJ2-2	NA	NA	TGTGCCAGCAGTCTTACCGCCCGGACCGGGGAGCTGTTTTTT	CASSLTARTGELFF
TRBV10-2	TRBJ1-4	TRBD1	NA	TGCGCCAGCAAGGGGGACAGGGGTGTTAATGAAAAACTGTTTTTT	CASKGDRGVNEKLFF
TRBV5-6	TRBJ2-2	NA	once	TGTGCCAGCAGCTTCGGGCAGAACACCGGGGAGCTGTTTTTT	CASSFGQNTGELFF
TRBV27	TRBJ2-3	TRBD2	NA	TGTGCCAGCAATAGCGGGACACCCCCTACAGATACGCAGTATTTT	CASNSGTPPTDTQYF
TRBV7-8	TRBJ2-2	TRBD2	NA	TGTGCCAGCAGCTTATTGAGGGCTAGCGGAAAGAACACCGGGGAGCTGTTTTTT	CASSLLRASGKNTGELFF